Below, 27 T cell receptor beta chains from the same sample are listed, as sequenced in a study of identical twins. TCRdb re-analysed the 5' RACE reads in MiXCR, keeping a single row per CDR3 protein. The repertoire has 420,000 or so distinct CDR3 sequences, less than 20% of them found once; the top ten carry approximately 12%. Sequenced input: naive T cells sorted from blood. The receptor source for this set is a man aged 50 or older in good health.

This clonotype has a handful of counts. The J gene is TRBJ2-1, the V gene TRBV28; D perhaps matches TRBD1 (6 bases). V shed 7 bases and J shed 6 bases, with 16 bases lying between them. The CDR3 covers 14 residues. The germline CDR1 and CDR2 sequences are MDHEN and SYDVKM. CDR3 nucleotide sequence: TGTGCCAGCACCCTATTCGGGACATTCAATGAGCAGTTCTTC. It yields the protein CASTLFGTFNEQFF.

The chain couples TRBV5-6 to TRBJ2-5, with 7 bases matching TRBD1. The CDR3 covers 15 residues. J lost 0 bases, V lost 4 bases, and 6 bases had no gene match. Germline V gives CDR1 SGHDT, CDR2 YYEEEE. The CDR3 spells CASSPRQGYQETQYF. The CDR3 region has the DNA TGTGCCAGCAGCCCACGACAGGGCTACCAAGAGACCCAGTACTTC.

This clonotype has just a few counts. The J gene is TRBJ2-1, the V gene TRBV28; 7 bases map to TRBD2. With V trimmed by 7 bases and J by 8 bases, 14 bases remained unmatched. Germline V lookup: CDR1 MDHEN, CDR2 SYDVKM. CDR3 size: 15 residues. In DNA form, the CDR3 reads TGTGCCAGCACCATTTGGGGGGAGGGCCGCTATGAGCAGTTCTTC. Its translation is CASTIWGEGRYEQFF.

This chain joins TRBV12-3 or TRBV12-4 and TRBJ1-1, with a possible D match to TRBD1 (6 bases). The CDR3 is 14 amino acids. The germline V and J ends were trimmed by 4 bases and 2 bases, with 11 bases remaining between them. The CDR3 nucleotides are TGTGCCAGCAGTTCGAAGACAGGAAACACTGAAGCTTTCTTT. Its translation: CASSSKTGNTEAFF.

This clonotype was observed a handful of times. This sequence joins TRBV28 and TRBJ2-7; no firm D call. The CDR3 loop spans 13 amino acids. Germline V gene data show CDR1 as MDHEN and CDR2 as SYDVKM. The V and J ends lost 2 bases and 5 bases respectively, with 10 bases between them. In DNA, the CDR3 is TGTGCCAGCAGTTTAGGTTGGTGGAACGAGCAGTACTTC. Translated: CASSLGWWNEQYF.

This clonotype was picked up a small number of times. The chain combines TRBV29-1 with TRBJ2-3, with TRBD2 matching 9 bases. Losses at the gene ends were 3 bases for V and 5 bases for J; bases not matched to a gene: 6. Germline V gives CDR1 SQVTM, CDR2 ANQGSEA. This CDR3 is built from 14 residues. CDR3 in amino acids: CSVEAGGRLDTQYF. The DNA for the CDR3 is TGCAGCGTTGAGGCGGGGGGGCGTTTAGATACGCAGTATTTT.

The V call is TRBV5-1, the J call TRBJ2-7; the D gene is possibly TRBD1 (5 bases). The germline V gene has CDR1 SGHRS and CDR2 YFSETQ. Trimming took off 8 bases at V and 6 bases at J, with 24 bases between the two ends. The CDR3 length is 15 residues. The CDR3 DNA sequence: TGCGCCAGTAGGGGCAGCCTTAATATACTGGGCGAGCAGTACTTC. Translated: CASRGSLNILGEQYF.

The sample holds a few counts of this clonotype. The chain joins TRBV13 to TRBJ1-1; TRBD1 aligns across 7 bases. CDR1 and CDR2 (germline): PRHDT, FYEKMQ (reference sequence). J was trimmed by 1 base and V by 5 bases; bases with no gene match: 4. This CDR3 contains 14 residues. The CDR3: CASSRAGGNTEAFF. In nucleotides, the CDR3 is TGTGCCAGCAGCCGCGCAGGGGGGAACACTGAAGCTTTCTTT. Full variable domain (missing parts from reference TRBV13 and TRBJ1-1): AAGVIQSPRHLIKEKRETATLKCYPIPRHDTVYWYQQGPGQDPQFLISFYEKMQSDKGSIPDRFSAQQFSDYHSELNMSSLELGDSALYFCASSRAGGNTEAFFGQGTRLTVV.

The sample holds a few counts of this clonotype. This chain uses TRBV7-6 with TRBJ2-1; TRBD2 agrees at 8 bases. Looked up from germline, CDR1 is SGHVS and CDR2 is FNYEAQ. J gave up 0 bases and V 3 bases, and 7 bases lay outside the gene matches. The CDR3 has 17 residues. CDR3 bases: TGTGCCAGCAGCTTTTCGGGGGGGCAAAGCTCCTACAATGAGCAGTTCTTC. It codes for CASSFSGGQSSYNEQFF.

The chain carries TRBV28 and TRBJ1-2; a weak D match, TRBD1 (5 bases). The CDR3 contains 14 residues. The V gene lost 3 bases and the J gene lost 0 bases, with 8 bases spanning the gap. Per germline, CDR1 MDHEN and CDR2 SYDVKM. The DNA of the CDR3 is TGTGCCAGCAGTTTCCAGGGTCCTAACTATGGCTACACCTTC. It encodes CASSFQGPNYGYTF.

Only a few counts were recorded for this clonotype. The rearrangement joins TRBV20-1 to TRBJ2-3; 7 bases agree with TRBD2. V trimming: 1 base; J trimming: 6 bases; junction bases outside the gene matches: 7. The CDR3 consists of 14 residues. Germline CDR1 and CDR2: DFQATT and SNEGSKA (reference sequence). CDR3 DNA sequence: TGCAGTGCTAGAGGAGTCGCGGGGGTGGATACGCAGTATTTT. Protein sequence: CSARGVAGVDTQYF.

This clonotype was observed a few times. This chain joins TRBV20-1 and TRBJ2-7; D ambiguous. V was pared by 1 base and J by 3 bases, with 16 bases between. Germline V gene lookup returns CDR1 DFQATT and CDR2 SNEGSKA (reference sequence). CDR3 size: 15 residues. For the CDR3, the DNA is TGCAGTGCTAGAGTGCCCACCAGGTCCCACTACGAGCAGTACTTC. Residues: CSARVPTRSHYEQYF.

The table lists this clonotype with many counts. The rearrangement joins TRBV7-2 to TRBJ1-6; the D is unclear. Germline V gene lookup returns CDR1 SGHTA and CDR2 FQGNSA. Trimming cost V 5 bases and J 6 bases, with 8 bases left between them. The CDR3 loop spans 13 amino acids. As DNA, the CDR3 is TGTGCCAGCAGCGGATCTCTTAATTCACCCCTCCACTTT. It specifies CASSGSLNSPLHF.

This clonotype has ten or more counts. This sequence joins TRBV27 and TRBJ2-7; D is undetermined. The CDR3 is made up of 12 amino acids. CDR1 is MNHEY, CDR2 SMNVEV, per germline (reference sequence). With 8 bases removed from V and 5 bases from J, the gap between germline ends came to 13 bases. The CDR3 region has the DNA TGTGCCAGCGGGCCTTGGGTCCACGAGCAGTACTTC. This encodes CASGPWVHEQYF.

The V gene is TRBV27, the J gene TRBJ1-1, with 7 bases matching TRBD1. The germline V gene encodes CDR1 MNHEY and CDR2 SMNVEV (reference sequence). V lost 3 bases, J lost 5 bases, and 0 bases stayed unmatched. CDR3 size: 12 residues. The CDR3, as DNA: TGTGCCAGCAGTTTCAGGGGGACTGAAGCTTTCTTT. Translated, it gives CASSFRGTEAFF.

J is TRBJ1-1 and V is TRBV20-1, with TRBD1 as a possible D gene (5 bases). This CDR3 region has 14 residues. Germline lookup yields CDR1 DFQATT and CDR2 SNEGSKA (reference sequence). Trimming stripped 2 bases from V and 0 bases from J, with 10 bases between. This CDR3 reads CSARIGVMNTEAFF. The CDR3 DNA reads TGCAGTGCTAGAATAGGGGTCATGAACACTGAAGCTTTCTTT.

The chain is built from TRBV5-5 and TRBJ1-1; D remains unclear. The V gene's germline CDR1 is SGHKS and CDR2 YYEKEE (reference sequence). Trimming removed 5 bases from V and 4 bases from J, with 15 bases in between. This CDR3 spans 14 amino acids. CDR3 residues: CASRIGPGGTEAFF. The CDR3, as DNA: TGTGCCAGCAGAATCGGACCCGGTGGCACTGAAGCTTTCTTT.

This clonotype was counted many times. The chain joins TRBV7-9 to TRBJ1-6, with D tentatively TRBD1 (5 bases). V lost 1 base to trimming and J lost 10 bases, with 11 bases between them. The CDR3 is 14 residues long. Germline-derived CDR1 and CDR2 are SEHNR and FQNEAQ (reference sequence). DNA for the CDR3: TGTGCCAGCAGCTTAGGGGACTTCGGGTCACCCCTCCACTTT. Translating it yields CASSLGDFGSPLHF.

This chain joins TRBV25-1 and TRBJ2-1; perhaps TRBD1 as D (6 bases). V was pared by 6 bases and J by 4 bases, with 13 bases between. The CDR3 extends over 14 amino acids. Germline V gene data show CDR1 as MGHDK and CDR2 as SYGVNS. In nucleotides, the CDR3 is TGTGCCAGCAGGGAGACGGGACAATACAATGAGCAGTTCTTC. This translates into CASRETGQYNEQFF.

This clonotype came up a few times. The gene calls are TRBV6-2 or TRBV6-3 and TRBJ2-7, with D unclear. Germline loops: CDR1 MNHEY, CDR2 SVGEGT. The V and J ends lost 1 base and 2 bases respectively, with 12 bases between them. The CDR3 spans 15 residues. CDR3 bases: TGTGCCAGCAGTTACTACTCTACTCCGCCCTACGAGCAGTACTTC. Its protein product is CASSYYSTPPYEQYF.

This clonotype was seen ten or more times. The J gene is TRBJ2-4, the V gene TRBV20-1; D may be TRBD1 (5 bases). V was clipped by 1 base and J by 0 bases, with 10 bases between them. This CDR3 comprises 15 residues. Germline V gives CDR1 DFQATT, CDR2 SNEGSKA (reference sequence). The CDR3 is CSARGTGIAKNIQYF. As DNA, the CDR3 is TGCAGTGCTAGAGGAACAGGCATAGCCAAAAACATTCAGTACTTC.

This clonotype came up a few times. V gene TRBV21-1 combines with J gene TRBJ2-3; TRBD2 was called by the table and not checked on the DNA. TRBV21-1 is termed a pseudogene. CDR3 size: 16 residues. The DNA of the CDR3 is TGTGCCAGCAGCAAAGGCGAGCAGGACTGCACAGATACGCAGTATTTT. This translates into CASSKGEQDCTDTQYF.

This clonotype came up a few times. The V and J genes are TRBV9 and TRBJ2-1, with a tentative D call TRBD2 (6 bases). CDR1 is SGDLS, CDR2 YYNGEE, per germline. With 2 bases removed from V and 7 bases from J, the gap between germline ends came to 10 bases. This CDR3 comprises 13 residues. CDR3 DNA sequence: TGTGCCAGCAGCGTTGGAGGGGTTAATGAGCAGTTCTTC. Protein: CASSVGGVNEQFF.

This clonotype has a count of ten or more. The chain has TRBV4-2 and TRBJ1-1; the D is unclear. V lost 1 base to trimming and J lost 10 bases, with 16 bases between them. Germline CDR1 reads LGHNA; CDR2 reads YNFKEQ. The CDR3 length is 14 residues. CDR3 coding DNA: TGTGCCAGCAGCCAAGTTCCAGGCGTTTTCGGAGCTTTCTTT. Its protein product is CASSQVPGVFGAFF.

About this clonotype itself: Since a much larger clone is just one base distant, this may be a read error. The chain uses TRBV4-3 and TRBJ2-2; 12 positions match TRBD1. J was trimmed by 4 bases and V by 5 bases; bases with no gene match: 11. The CDR3 runs to 18 residues. The germline gives CDR1 LGHNA, CDR2 YSLEER. The CDR3 sequence: CASSGAWDRGLGTGELFF. The CDR3, as DNA: TGCGCCAGCAGCGGTGCCTGGGACAGGGGGCTCGGCACCGGGGAGCTGTTTTTT.

In its sample, this clonotype was seen many times. This chain connects TRBV20-1 to TRBJ2-7, with 8 bases fitting TRBD1. J gave up 6 bases and V 3 bases, and 10 bases lay outside the gene matches. The germline V gene encodes CDR1 DFQATT and CDR2 SNEGSKA (reference sequence). The CDR3 is made up of 14 amino acids. The CDR3 loop is CSARNQGAFGEQYF. In DNA, the CDR3 is TGCAGTGCTAGGAATCAGGGGGCTTTCGGCGAGCAGTACTTC.

The J gene is TRBJ2-5, the V gene TRBV5-1; 11 positions match TRBD2. The CDR3 covers 17 residues. CDR1 is SGHRS and CDR2 is YFSETQ in the germline V gene. The J segment lost 0 bases and the V segment lost 0 bases, leaving 4 bases of the junction unmatched. DNA of the CDR3: TGCGCCAGCAGCTTGGGTGGGACTAGCGGACACCAAGAGACCCAGTACTTC. This codes for CASSLGGTSGHQETQYF.